Shown below are 24 T cell receptor beta chains from a single sample sequenced in a study of chemoradiotherapy in HPV16-positive cancers (dated by TCRdb to about 2022). The library was prepared using the immunoSEQ multiplex PCR assay. This immuneACCESS table, as held by TCRdb, lists in-frame sequences with V and J called but not all clones. Of the missing ones, under half trace to an unresolved V gene in checked studies; the others have no known cause. In all, the sample holds about 17,000 clones, and roughly 90% of those were seen once. Jointly, the top ten make up roughly 2.4% of the sample. The sequencing used blood, collected from a patient who underwent chemoradiotherapy. The receptors shown here come from a human donor with HPV-associated anogenital cancer.

The CDR3 DNA reads TGTGCCAGCAGTGAGGGACAGGGAGCTCAGCCCCAGCATTTT. It yields the protein CASSEGQGAQPQHF. This chain uses TRBV2 with TRBJ1-5; TRBD1 aligns across 9 bases. The CDR3 has 14 residues. Germline V gene data show CDR1 as SNHLY and CDR2 as FYNNEI. After removal of 3 bases from V and 6 bases from J, the junction contained 3 bases not matched to a gene.

The chain combines TRBV4-1 with TRBJ2-1; 14 positions match TRBD2. In germline, CDR1 is MGHRA, CDR2 YSYEKL. V shed 3 bases and J 6 bases; nucleotides not matched to a gene: 1. This CDR3 has 15 residues. CDR3 sequence reads: CASSQGLAGANEQFF. The CDR3, as DNA: TGCGCCAGCAGCCAGGGACTAGCGGGAGCCAATGAGCAGTTCTTC.

V gene TRBV6-4 combines with J gene TRBJ2-2, with D unclear. The germline V gene encodes CDR1 MRHNA and CDR2 SNTAGT. The CDR3 extends over 14 amino acids. Trimming stripped 5 bases from V and 7 bases from J, with 14 bases between. The CDR3 coding sequence is TGTGCCAGCAGTCCCCAAAGTTTAGGCGGGGAGCTGTTTTTT. Protein product: CASSPQSLGGELFF.

The chain uses TRBV5-6 and TRBJ2-7, with TRBD1 matching 7 bases. Trimming at V came to 1 base and at J to 3 bases, leaving 13 bases not matched to a gene. CDR1 is SGHDT and CDR2 is YYEEEE in the germline V gene. The length of the CDR3 is 17 residues. This CDR3 reads CASSLSSRGQLNYEQYF. DNA for the CDR3: TGTGCCAGCAGCTTGTCAAGTAGGGGGCAGTTGAACTACGAGCAGTACTTC.

V is TRBV6-6 and J is TRBJ1-1, with 7 bases fitting TRBD1. From germline, CDR1 is MNHNY and CDR2 SVGAGI (reference sequence). The length of the CDR3 is 14 residues. V shed 8 bases, J shed 5 bases, and the junction held 11 bases outside the gene matches. CDR3: CASARQGGLTEAFF. The CDR3 nucleotides read TGTGCCAGCGCCAGGCAGGGGGGGTTAACTGAAGCTTTCTTT.

This chain joins TRBV19 and TRBJ2-5; D call uncertain. The J call may be in error: the DNA end matches TRBJ2-7 better. The length of the CDR3 is 13 residues. Germline lookup yields CDR1 LNHDA and CDR2 SQIVND (reference sequence). In DNA, the CDR3 is TGTGCCAGTAGTATAGACCTTACCTACGAGCAGTACTTC. Protein product: CASSIDLTYEQYF.

This clone appeared a few times. The chain joins TRBV7-9 to TRBJ2-1; no firm D call. The V gene lost 1 base and the J gene lost 3 bases, with 7 bases spanning the gap. The germline CDR1 and CDR2 sequences are SEHNR and FQNEAQ (reference sequence). The CDR3 runs 14 residues. The CDR3 DNA sequence: TGTGCCAGCAGCTTAGGGACGGGCTACAATGAGCAGTTCTTC. Translation: CASSLGTGYNEQFF.

This chain joins TRBV5-1 and TRBJ2-7, with D perhaps matching TRBD1 (8 bases). V gave up 0 bases and J gave up 5 bases, with 15 bases separating them. CDR1 and CDR2 from the germline V gene are SGHRS and YFSETQ. The length of the CDR3 is 15 residues. CDR3 in amino acids: CASSLEAGQANEQYF. The CDR3 DNA reads TGCGCCAGCAGCTTGGAAGCGGGACAGGCCAACGAGCAGTACTTC.

The genes are TRBV2 and TRBJ2-5, with D possibly TRBD2 on 5 matching bases. CDR1 is SNHLY and CDR2 is FYNNEI in the germline V gene. This CDR3 is 11 amino acids long. The V gene lost 6 bases and the J gene lost 3 bases, with 5 bases spanning the gap. The CDR3 bases are TGTGCCAGCAGGGAGGAAGAGACCCAGTACTTC. Translated, it gives CASREEETQYF.

V is TRBV2 and J is TRBJ2-2, with a tentative D call TRBD1 (6 bases). The CDR3 contains 15 residues. Per the germline V gene, CDR1 is SNHLY and CDR2 is FYNNEI. The ends were cut back, 9 bases at V and 6 bases at J, with 20 bases in the middle. The CDR3 DNA follows: TGTGCCAGACGAGAACAGGGTTCGCAATCCGGGGAGCTGTTTTTT. As protein: CARREQGSQSGELFF.

J is TRBJ1-1 and V is TRBV6-5; D call uncertain. V was shortened by 7 bases and J by 1 base, with 10 bases between the two germline ends. In germline, CDR1 is MNHEY, CDR2 SVGAGI. The CDR3 has 13 residues. CDR3 sequence (DNA): TGTGCCAGCACTGTGAACGCGAACACTGAAGCTTTCTTT. Encoded protein: CASTVNANTEAFF.

The chain links TRBV10-3 to TRBJ1-1; the D gene is possibly TRBD1 (6 bases). In germline, CDR1 is ENHRY, CDR2 SYGVKD. V lost 11 bases, J lost 1 base, and 14 bases lay in between. The CDR3 is 13 amino acids. DNA of the CDR3: TGTGCCTCCGAGGGGGTCGCGAACACTGAAGCTTTCTTT. Its protein product is CASEGVANTEAFF.

The J gene is TRBJ2-3, the V gene TRBV28; the D is unclear. With 5 bases removed from V and 4 bases from J, the gap between germline ends came to 16 bases. The CDR3 covers 15 residues. From germline, CDR1 is MDHEN and CDR2 SYDVKM. For the CDR3, the DNA is TGTGCCAGCAGTCCCGTATTAGGGTTCGCAGATACGCAGTATTTT. Protein: CASSPVLGFADTQYF.

The V and J genes are TRBV9 and TRBJ2-5, with D possibly matching TRBD1 (6 bases). The germline V gene has CDR1 SGDLS and CDR2 YYNGEE. Trimming removed 3 bases at V and 5 bases at J, with 11 bases between. The CDR3 has 13 residues. The CDR3 protein is CASSGGPGETQYF. The CDR3 nucleotides are TGTGCCAGCAGCGGGGGGCCGGGGGAGACCCAGTACTTC.

V usage is TRBV27 and J usage is TRBJ1-6, with TRBD1 matching over 11 bases. The CDR3 length is 15 residues. V was pared by 2 bases and J by 9 bases, with 3 bases of the junction left unmatched. Germline V gene sequence: CDR1 MNHEY, CDR2 SMNVEV (reference sequence). CDR3 in DNA: TGTGCCAGCAGTTTAGTGGGACAGGGGGTTTCACCCCTCCACTTT. Residues: CASSLVGQGVSPLHF.

The rearrangement joins TRBV7-2 to TRBJ2-2, with D tentatively TRBD2 (5 bases). Germline V gene lookup returns CDR1 SGHTA and CDR2 FQGNSA. V lost 5 bases and J 4 bases, leaving 11 bases between the germline ends. This CDR3 spans 14 amino acids. The CDR3 nucleotides read TGTGCCAGCAGCCCCTTAAGCGGCACCGGGGAGCTGTTTTTT. This encodes CASSPLSGTGELFF.

This clone was observed once. V gene TRBV29-1 combines with J gene TRBJ1-1; 8 bases are a match to TRBD1. The V segment lost 5 bases and the J segment 3 bases; nucleotides outside the gene matches: 2. Germline lookup yields CDR1 SQVTM and CDR2 ANQGSEA. The CDR3 is made up of 12 amino acids. CDR3 residues: CSVKGQDTEAFF. CDR3 DNA: TGCAGCGTTAAGGGACAGGACACTGAAGCTTTCTTT.

The chain uses TRBV6-1 and TRBJ2-1; weak D call: TRBD1 (5 bases). Trimming removed 5 bases from V and 5 bases from J, with 16 bases in between. The CDR3 loop spans 15 amino acids. In germline, CDR1 is MNHNS, CDR2 SASEGT. The CDR3 spells CASSPSQGRHNEQFF. The CDR3 DNA reads TGTGCCAGCAGTCCCTCGCAGGGAAGGCACAATGAGCAGTTCTTC.

The chain is built from TRBV6-5 and TRBJ1-2, with D possibly matching TRBD1 (5 bases). CDR1 and CDR2 from the germline V gene are MNHEY and SVGAGI. Trimming shortened V by 10 bases and J by 4 bases, and 13 bases separated the two germline ends. The CDR3 spans 12 residues. This CDR3 reads CATKTDLYGYTF. CDR3 DNA: TGTGCCACCAAGACAGACCTCTATGGCTACACCTTC.

This clone was detected only once. The genes are TRBV6-4 and TRBJ1-1; maybe TRBD1 (5 bases). Per the germline V gene, CDR1 is MRHNA and CDR2 is SNTAGT. The CDR3 extends over 14 amino acids. Deletions cut 6 bases from V and 5 bases from J, with 16 bases between. Here the CDR3 reads CASSLRGGSTEAFF. CDR3 nucleotide sequence: TGTGCCAGCAGCTTACGGGGGGGGTCTACTGAAGCTTTCTTT.

This sequence joins TRBV5-1 and TRBJ2-5; D gene ambiguous. Trimming shortened V by 4 bases and J by 9 bases, and 19 bases separated the two germline ends. The CDR3 consists of 14 residues. Germline V CDR1 and CDR2: SGHRS, YFSETQ. CDR3 nucleotide sequence: TGCGCCAGCAGCCCGCGAGACCCAGTGCAGGCCCAGTACTTC. Protein sequence: CASSPRDPVQAQYF.

J is TRBJ2-4 and V is TRBV5-1; D is unclear. The CDR3 runs 12 residues. CDR1 and CDR2 from the germline V gene are SGHRS and YFSETQ. The germline V and J ends were trimmed by 0 bases and 8 bases, with 6 bases remaining between them. The CDR3, as DNA: TGCGCCAGCAGCTTGGACCGGGACATTCAGTACTTC. It encodes CASSLDRDIQYF.

This clone was picked up one time. The chain combines TRBV4-1 with TRBJ2-3, with D unclear. The germline V gene has CDR1 MGHRA and CDR2 YSYEKL. The V end was cut by 2 bases, the J end by 1 base, with 7 bases between. This CDR3 is 14 amino acids long. Written as DNA, the CDR3 is TGCGCCAGCAGCCAAAGTAGGGGCACAGATACGCAGTATTTT. Translating it yields CASSQSRGTDTQYF.

The chain carries TRBV2 and TRBJ2-7; D assignment may be TRBD1 or TRBD2 (5 bases each). The V end lost 3 bases, the J end lost 4 bases, and 10 bases lay between the germline ends. This CDR3 has 13 amino acids. Per the germline V gene, CDR1 is SNHLY and CDR2 is FYNNEI. CDR3 coding DNA: TGTGCCAGCAGTGATGGGGGTTCGTACGAGCAGTACTTC. This sequence encodes CASSDGGSYEQYF.